The TCR beta chain described here comes from a study of Graves' ophthalmopathy and Graves' hyperthyroidism. Study-wide points: Most thyroid clonotypes with frequency above 0.001 were detected in blood too. Progression of ophthalmopathy was predicted by the model with less than 71% sensitivity and approximately 72% specificity.

Clinical symptoms and serum thyroxine were used for diagnosis; TRAb, thyroid ultrasound and orbital computed tomography were also relied on. Investigators amplified TCR beta CDR3 regions from RNA transcripts. The library came from an HTBI-primed first-round RT-PCR and a second-round multiplex PCR. MiXCR, run by TCRdb on the multiplex PCR reads, gives a single entry per CDR3 protein. The sample comprises some 750,000 distinct CDR3 sequences, 35% to 50% of which are singletons, and 40% to 55% rests with the top ten. Note on this clonotype: The target antigen is unknown.

The CDR3 contains 13 residues. Germline V gives CDR1 SGHTA, CDR2 FQGNSA. V lost 4 bases, J lost 0 bases, and 5 bases lay in between. Sequencing was performed on peripheral blood. This TCR was recovered from an adult man with Graves' ophthalmopathy. V usage is TRBV7-2 and J usage is TRBJ2-3; D uncertain. DNA for the CDR3: TGTGCCAGCAGCTCAAGCAGCACAGATACGCAGTATTTT. It translates to CASSSSSTDTQYF.